The TCR beta chain described here comes from a study of cytomegalovirus exposure and HLA in healthy donors (TCRdb year 2017). As for the study more broadly: An earlier analysis of under 600 of the donors reported about 290 Gb of sequence data and some 120 million unique TCR beta sequences from 150 million to 200 million T cells. An early release covering roughly 640 HLA-typed donors comprised about 300 gigabases of sequencing data and around 85 million unique TCR sequences. The genetic ancestry cluster associated with self-reported Caucasian donors included over 80% of the roughly 400 genotyped donors. The study aimed to test whether cataloging public T cell receptors could reveal signatures of past pathogen exposure. Using immunosequencing, the study profiled T cell repertoires from around 680 subjects and related those repertoires to cytomegalovirus serostatus. Along with the approximately 650-subject first cohort, a separate validation cohort of 120 different subjects was used. To predict cytomegalovirus infection status, the study combined high-throughput TCR immunosequencing, statistical association of individual TCRs with disease status, and machine learning. A later analysis re-analyzed previously published TCR beta repertoires from 666 donors and added high-resolution HLA genotyping to study TCR occurrence patterns. The later analysis used no new phenotypic data to find candidate immune exposures, relying instead on TCR beta sequences and their occurrence across donors. In an earlier analysis of 500 to 650 of the donors, high-throughput TCR beta sequencing was used to judge whether each TCR beta V gene segment behaved as functional or pseudogenic. Donor age, sex, ethnicity and CMV serostatus were compiled alongside the repertoire data. Genome-wide SNP genotypes for about 55% of the roughly 670 donors were used in a later genetic analysis, which treated that subset as a discovery cohort. Every discovery cohort repertoire had been produced on one sequencing platform. HLA typing included class I and class II loci at four-digit resolution. Typing coverage varied by locus: about 620-630 donors for A, B, C, DRB1 and DQB1; approximately 500 for DQA1; 606 for DPA1; 450 to 480 for DPB1. Because of strong linkage in the cohort, roughly five DR-DQ haplotypes were treated as single units for association and clustering. On average, over 200,000 unique TCR beta nucleotide sequences were sequenced per donor among fewer than 500 genotyped donors of the cohort, with around 19% of those sequences being non-productive. Study-level results and caveats: The only immune exposure information available for the cohort was CMV serostatus. The classifier was reported to diagnose cytomegalovirus status with high specificity and sensitivity in both the original and validation cohorts. A later analysis reported that several top co-occurrence clusters appeared linked to parvovirus B19, influenza, CMV and Epstein-Barr virus. A further reported finding was that TCR beta sequences accurately predicted the HLA-A and HLA-B alleles for most subjects in the first cohort. According to a later analysis, most CMV-associated TCR beta chains appeared to be HLA-restricted, and the HLA associations seemed to be driven largely by CMV exposure. About 15 rarely observed V segments, including chromosome 9 orphons, were excluded from the earlier analysis of some 590 of the donors because counts were too low. An earlier analysis of approximately 500 of the donors showed that most TCR beta V segments appeared in productive rearrangements either about 87% or about 30% of the time, which broadly matched IMGT annotations. A cluster of highly shared sequence variants was judged likely to represent a technical artifact of the sequencing pipeline. An association between a missense DCLRE1C variant and V-gene and J-gene trimming of TCR beta chains was found in a later genetic analysis and replicated in an independent cohort. Roughly uniform sequencing depth across donors was assumed in presence/absence analyses, although this assumption may not hold. Some IMGT-functional V segments, including TRBV6-2 and TRBV6-3, could not be told apart with the 87-base-pair reads, so those segments were excluded. Linkage disequilibrium might explain the correlated functional status among segregating V segments, but an unknown experimental factor could not be ruled out. In vitro tests confirmed that three of the cytomegalovirus-associated TCR beta chains recognize cytomegalovirus antigens. Compared with the approximately 720-donor mean, donors in an Asian-associated ancestry cluster had fewer N-insertions in productive TCRs, according to a later genetic analysis. In a later analysis, about 16,000 TCR beta sequences were associated with specific HLA alleles at a false discovery rate of 0.05. In the study, around 150 TCR beta chains were listed as associated with cytomegalovirus. A later analysis found that HLA-associated TCR beta chains were more clonally expanded and had lower generation probabilities than equally common non-associated chains. Assigning TCR associations to individual alleles was difficult when HLA alleles, especially DR and DQ, strongly co-occurred. In a later analysis, the rate of TCR association differed among HLA loci, with DRB1 alleles having the most associated TCRs and HLA-C alleles having the fewest. The authors suggested that the approach could potentially be extended to other disease states and immunological phenotypes. Most TCR sequences were seen in very few donors, while some public TCRs were found in many individuals. Because HLA typing was missing for some donors at each locus, association tests included only the typed subset. The cohort was sequenced for TCR beta chains only, and without alpha or paired-chain data the features that could be detected were limited.

Relative to germline, V is missing 4 bases and J is missing 6 bases, with 6 bases of the junction outside any gene match. Reading the germline V gene gives CDR1 SGHRS and CDR2 YFSETQ. From cysteine to phenylalanine, the CDR3 is 14 amino acids long. Of all the DNA, just the CDR3 is kept, 42 bases in frame from base 1. With respect to this clone: Which antigen it targets is not known. Base qualities are not at hand, and no much larger clone is one base apart.

Library creation used the immunoSEQ multiplex PCR assay. For the multiplex PCR, a mixture combining 60 forward primers for TCR Vbeta segments and 13 reverse primers for TCR Jbeta segments was used. A multiplex PCR assay on genomic DNA amplified the CDR3 region of rearranged TCR beta genes. The amplified TCR beta libraries were sequenced on the Illumina HiSeq System as 87-base-pair reads. The paper's data handling went like this. A later analysis counted some 74 million unique TCR beta chains across the 670 or so repertoires, and 9.5 million to 11 million of these chains were shared by at least two donors. To remove PCR and sequencing errors, raw reads were error-corrected and collapsed into unique sequences using a nearest-neighbor algorithm that merged closely related sequences. V, D and J gene segments were assigned by aligning CDR3 sequences to IMGT reference sequences. For a sequence to be retained, a match of at least six nucleotides was required to both a V gene segment and a J gene segment. A rearrangement counted as productive if the CDR3 had no stop codons and remained in frame with V and J, and every other rearrangement counted as non-productive. Following IMGT convention, CDR3 was defined as the stretch from the second conserved V-encoded cysteine up to the conserved J-encoded phenylalanine. The earlier analysis of some 600 of the donors excluded sequences that lacked an unambiguous match to a single V gene segment. In an earlier analysis of 587 of the donors, V segments were called functional above 56.7% productive rearrangements and were called segregating when the between-donor standard deviation exceeded 5%. A statistical classification framework was developed to diagnose cytomegalovirus status using the catalog of TCR beta chain sequences. In a later analysis, V and J genes were assigned by comparing TCR nucleotide sequences against IMGT/GENE-DB human TR gene sequences. The TCRdist pipeline was used in a later analysis to assign CDR3 sequences and most-parsimonious VDJ recombination scenarios. In a later analysis, each TCR beta chain was defined by its CDR3 amino acid sequence together with its V-gene family, and reads without a unique V-gene family were excluded. A later analysis removed 600 or so highly shared, low-generation-probability nucleotide sequences to deal with suspected cross-contamination and a sequencing artifact. For each public chain, a later analysis derived a clonal expansion index from normalized ranks of inferred template counts within each repertoire. A later analysis computed generation probabilities with a VDJ recombination model fitted to out-of-frame rearrangements, and checked the results against IGoR. In a later analysis, hypergeometric tests were used to score TCR-TCR, TCR-HLA and TCR-CMV co-occurrence, with a repertoire-size bias correction applied to TCR pairs. To estimate false discovery rates, a later analysis permuted the HLA or CMV assignments 20 times. In a later analysis, co-occurring TCRs were grouped with DBSCAN, and TCRdist sequence similarity was added when clustering was performed within HLA-allele-positive subsets. Repertoires with fewer than 30,000 or more than 120,000 public chains were left out of co-occurrence clustering, as were five repertoires with anomalous nucleotide sharing. Entries here come from immuneACCESS through TCRdb and include only in-frame sequences with V and J called. Some clones fail to appear in such tables; in the studies checked, an unresolved V gene covers under half of the shortfall, and the cause of the remainder is unknown. From that table come the V and J calls and clone size; the DNA was used to work out D and trimming. Within this sample are under 200,000 clones, with approximately 80% of them counted one time only. Around 7% of the sample belongs to the ten largest clones.

The cohort consisted of some 730 healthy bone marrow donors. At the time of sampling, all cohort members were nominally healthy, though unrecorded immune exposures were likely present. The donor tested CMV seropositive, placing the donor among the 290 or so seropositive members of the cohort. A peripheral blood sample was collected from each donor, and TCR beta sequencing was performed on peripheral blood mononuclear cells. Genomic DNA was extracted from the blood cell samples with the Qiagen DNeasy Blood Extraction Kit. Sequenced sample: PBMCs. This clonotype was sampled from a middle-aged woman in good health and CMV-seropositive. Here the chain combines TRBV5-1 and TRBJ2-1; 8 of the junction bases match TRBD2. The sequenced DNA: TGCGCCAGCAGCAGCGGTAGCGGGGCCAATGAGCAGTTCTTC. Its protein is CASSSGSGANEQFF.